This T cell receptor beta chain was recovered during a study of blood T cell repertoires in COVID-19. Study-level background: Acute-phase and convalescent COVID-19 samples originated in the United States, Italy and Spain.

Per the original data handling: By means of reference gene primer amplification, nucleated cell counts were estimated. Clones were read by immunoSEQ multiplex PCR, and TCRdb kept only the in-frame ones, dropping some. V and J calls and clone size are given by that table; D and trimming were obtained from the DNA. The table has 160,000 or so clones, more than 75% seen once; the top ten hold about 8.4%. This CDR3 contains 13 residues. V was trimmed by 5 bases and J by 2 bases, leaving 9 bases between them. Germline-derived CDR1 and CDR2 are MNHEY and SVGEGT. The sequencing input was peripheral blood. The chain uses TRBV6-2 or TRBV6-3 and TRBJ1-1; D unresolved. This clonotype originated in a woman between 65 and 79 years old with acute or convalescent COVID-19. The chain's CDR3 is CASSRRVNTEAFF. CDR3 nucleotide sequence: TGTGCCAGCAGTCGCCGGGTTAACACTGAAGCTTTCTTT.